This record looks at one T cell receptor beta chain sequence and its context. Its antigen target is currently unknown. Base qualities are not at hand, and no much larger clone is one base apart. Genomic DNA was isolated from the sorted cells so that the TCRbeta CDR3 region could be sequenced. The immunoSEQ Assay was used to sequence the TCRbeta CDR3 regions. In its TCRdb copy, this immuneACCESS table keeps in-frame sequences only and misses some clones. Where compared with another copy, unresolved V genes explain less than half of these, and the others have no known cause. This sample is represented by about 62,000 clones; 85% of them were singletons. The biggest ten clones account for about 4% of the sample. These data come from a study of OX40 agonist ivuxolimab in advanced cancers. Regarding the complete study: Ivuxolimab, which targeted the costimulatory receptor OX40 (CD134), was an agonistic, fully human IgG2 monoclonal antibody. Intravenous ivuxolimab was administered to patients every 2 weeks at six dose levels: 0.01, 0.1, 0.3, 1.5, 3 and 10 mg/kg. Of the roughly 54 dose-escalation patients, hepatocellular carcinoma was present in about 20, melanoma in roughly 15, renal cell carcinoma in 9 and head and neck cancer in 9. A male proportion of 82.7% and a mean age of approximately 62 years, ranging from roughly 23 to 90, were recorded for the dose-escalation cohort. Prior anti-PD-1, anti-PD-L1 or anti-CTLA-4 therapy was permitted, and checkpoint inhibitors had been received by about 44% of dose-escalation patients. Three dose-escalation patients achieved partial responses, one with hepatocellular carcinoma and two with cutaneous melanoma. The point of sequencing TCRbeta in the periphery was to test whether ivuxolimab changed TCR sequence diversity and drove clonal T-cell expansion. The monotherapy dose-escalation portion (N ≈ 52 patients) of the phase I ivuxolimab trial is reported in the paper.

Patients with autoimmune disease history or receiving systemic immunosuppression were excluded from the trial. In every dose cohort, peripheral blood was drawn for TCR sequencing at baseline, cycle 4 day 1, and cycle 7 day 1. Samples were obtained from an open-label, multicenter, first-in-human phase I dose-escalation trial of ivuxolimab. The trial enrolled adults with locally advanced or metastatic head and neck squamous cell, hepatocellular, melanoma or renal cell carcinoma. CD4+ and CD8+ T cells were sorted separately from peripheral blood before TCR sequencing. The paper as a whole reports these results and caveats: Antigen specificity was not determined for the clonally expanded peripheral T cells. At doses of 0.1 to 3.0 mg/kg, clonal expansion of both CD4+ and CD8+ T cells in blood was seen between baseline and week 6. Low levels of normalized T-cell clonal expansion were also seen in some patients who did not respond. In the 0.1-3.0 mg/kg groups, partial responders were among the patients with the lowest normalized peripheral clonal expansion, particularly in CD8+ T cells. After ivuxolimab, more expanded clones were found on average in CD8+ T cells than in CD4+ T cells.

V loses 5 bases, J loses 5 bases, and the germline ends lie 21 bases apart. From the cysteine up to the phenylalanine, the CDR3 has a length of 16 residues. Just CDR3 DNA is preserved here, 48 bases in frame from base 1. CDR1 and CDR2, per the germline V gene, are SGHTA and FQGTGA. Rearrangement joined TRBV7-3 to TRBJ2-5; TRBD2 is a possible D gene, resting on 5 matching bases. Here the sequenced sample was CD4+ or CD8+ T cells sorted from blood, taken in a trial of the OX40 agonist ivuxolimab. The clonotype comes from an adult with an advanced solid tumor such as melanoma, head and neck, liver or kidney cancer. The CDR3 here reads CASSAGSRGGGETQYF. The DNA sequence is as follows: TGTGCCAGCAGCGCCGGATCCCGGGGTGGCGGGGAGACCCAGTACTTC.